One and the same sample provided the 25 T cell receptor beta chains below, sequenced in a study of shared clonotypes between healthy human individuals. Method: immunoSEQ multiplex PCR; TCRdb's copy keeps in-frame clones and lacks some. The sample has approximately 440,000 clones; around 77% are singletons. Sequenced input: PBMCs. These receptors were obtained from a woman aged 35 to 49 in good health. Some clones in this sample may be carry-over from other donors' samples.

J is TRBJ2-7 and V is TRBV7-8; no clear D. This CDR3 spans 14 amino acids. Germline CDR1 reads SGHVS; CDR2 reads FQNEAQ. Trimming removed 5 bases from V and 2 bases from J, with 13 bases in between. The CDR3 DNA reads TGTGCCAGCAGCCCCCGATGGACGCCCTACGAGCAGTACTTC. It specifies CASSPRWTPYEQYF.

The chain uses TRBV6-5 and TRBJ2-7; D is unresolved. The germline gives CDR1 MNHEY, CDR2 SVGAGI. Trimming took 0 bases from V and 2 from J, leaving 14 bases between them. This CDR3 comprises 16 residues. CDR3 in amino acids: CASSYSLQENTYEQYF. In nucleotides, the CDR3 is TGTGCCAGCAGTTACTCGCTTCAGGAGAATACCTACGAGCAGTACTTC.

V usage is TRBV15 and J usage is TRBJ2-3, with 7 nucleotides matching TRBD1. Germline-derived CDR1 and CDR2 are LNHNV and YYDKDF (reference sequence). The CDR3 is 15 residues long. Trimming removed 3 bases from V and 2 bases from J; junction bases left unmatched: 5. The CDR3 protein is CATSRTGQPTDTQYF. The CDR3 bases are TGTGCCACCAGCAGGACGGGACAGCCCACAGATACGCAGTATTTT.

Comments on this clone: The sample contains more than one DNA sequence encoding this CDR3. The chain joins TRBV5-1 to TRBJ2-3; 10 bases are shared with TRBD2. With 0 bases clipped from V and 2 bases from J, the junction kept 3 bases outside the gene matches. Germline loops: CDR1 SGHRS, CDR2 YFSETQ. There are 16 residues in the CDR3. As DNA, the CDR3 is TGCGCCAGCAGCTTGGTCCTAGCGGGGGCCACAGATACGCAGTATTTT. Encoded protein: CASSLVLAGATDTQYF.

The V gene is TRBV4-3, the J gene TRBJ1-1; a weak D match, TRBD1 (6 bases). Per the germline V gene, CDR1 is LGHNA and CDR2 is YSLEER. The V and J ends lost 1 base and 5 bases respectively, with 11 bases between them. This CDR3 comprises 14 residues. The CDR3 DNA reads as TGCGCCAGCAGCCAAGTCAGGGGAGAAACTGAAGCTTTCTTT. Protein sequence: CASSQVRGETEAFF.

The rearrangement joins TRBV27 to TRBJ1-4; D not certain. This CDR3 has 14 residues. Trimming removed 4 bases at V and 4 bases at J, with 10 bases between. Germline lookup yields CDR1 MNHEY and CDR2 SMNVEV (reference sequence). CDR3 nucleotides: TGTGCCAGCAGTTCCGGGATGCTTAATGAAAAACTGTTTTTT. This codes for CASSSGMLNEKLFF.

The V call is TRBV6-6, the J call TRBJ2-7, with 7 bases matching TRBD2. In germline, CDR1 is MNHNY, CDR2 SVGAGI (reference sequence). J was trimmed by 0 bases and V by 5 bases; bases with no gene match: 7. This CDR3 comprises 15 residues. CDR3 sequence reads: CASSPSSGRSYEQYF. The CDR3 nucleotides read TGTGCCAGCAGTCCATCTAGCGGACGCTCCTACGAGCAGTACTTC.

The genes are TRBV7-3 and TRBJ2-3, with TRBD1 matching 7 bases. There are 14 residues in the CDR3. Germline V CDR1 and CDR2: SGHTA, FQGTGA. The V segment lost 5 bases and the J segment 4 bases; nucleotides outside the gene matches: 6. CDR3 in amino acids: CASSPAGGSDTQYF. The CDR3 DNA sequence: TGTGCCAGCAGCCCCGCAGGGGGTTCAGATACGCAGTATTTT.

V is TRBV9 and J is TRBJ1-1, with 11 bases fitting TRBD1. The length of the CDR3 is 16 residues. V lost 3 bases to trimming and J lost 4 bases; unmatched junction nucleotides: 8. Germline CDR1 SGDLS, CDR2 YYNGEE. CDR3: CASSAWTGGRGTEAFF. CDR3 nucleotide sequence: TGTGCCAGCAGCGCATGGACAGGGGGCCGGGGCACTGAAGCTTTCTTT.

The rearrangement links TRBV6-6 to TRBJ2-7, with TRBD1 matching over 9 bases. V trimming: 11 bases; J trimming: 7 bases; junction bases outside the gene matches: 6. This CDR3 has 11 residues. Germline CDR1 reads MNHNY; CDR2 reads SVGAGI (reference sequence). The chain's CDR3 is CAAQGASEQYF. For the CDR3, the DNA is TGTGCCGCACAGGGGGCGTCTGAGCAGTACTTC.

This clone was observed a single time. The rearrangement joins TRBV4-1 to TRBJ1-4; 7 bases are shared with TRBD1. Germline V CDR1 and CDR2: MGHRA, YSYEKL. The CDR3 has 16 residues. Unmatched junction bases numbered 3, after V lost 2 bases and J lost 0 bases. The CDR3 spells CASSQNRGATNEKLFF. The CDR3 bases are TGCGCCAGCAGCCAAAACAGGGGCGCAACTAATGAAAAACTGTTTTTT.

CDR3 loop: CASSRDSGNVNEQFF. DNA of the CDR3: TGTGCCAGCAGCCGAGATAGCGGGAACGTCAATGAGCAGTTCTTC. The chain uses TRBV7-9 and TRBJ2-1; 8 bases agree with TRBD2. CDR3 length: 15 residues. V shed 5 bases, J shed 6 bases, and the junction held 9 bases outside the gene matches. Germline-derived CDR1 and CDR2 are SEHNR and FQNEAQ (reference sequence).

This clone has ten or more counts. The V call is TRBV27, the J call TRBJ2-7, with TRBD2 matching over 9 bases. Trimming at V came to 8 bases and at J to 5 bases, leaving 16 bases not matched to a gene. The germline CDR1 and CDR2 sequences are MNHEY and SMNVEV (reference sequence). CDR3 length equals 16 residues. CDR3 sequence reads: CASRDRKAGGFHEQYF. The CDR3 coding sequence is TGTGCCAGCCGAGATCGGAAAGCGGGAGGATTCCACGAGCAGTACTTC.

The genes are TRBV2 and TRBJ1-3; D call uncertain. This CDR3 has 12 amino acids. V was cut by 7 bases and J by 0 bases, with 4 bases left in between. Germline V CDR1 and CDR2: SNHLY, FYNNEI. Here the CDR3 reads CASISSGNTIYF. The CDR3 nucleotides are TGTGCCAGCATTAGCTCTGGAAACACCATATATTTT.

The chain couples TRBV5-1 to TRBJ2-2; 7 nucleotides align to TRBD1. The germline gives CDR1 SGHRS, CDR2 YFSETQ. J gave up 4 bases and V 1 base, and 7 bases lay outside the gene matches. CDR3 length equals 16 residues. The CDR3 region has the DNA TGCGCCAGCAGCTTGACCTGGACAGGATCCACCGGGGAGCTGTTTTTT. Encoded protein: CASSLTWTGSTGELFF.

Turning to this clone: A much bigger clone sits one base away, suggesting this may be a read error. J is TRBJ2-6 and V is TRBV9; D is unresolved. V was trimmed by 3 bases and J by 0 bases, leaving 7 bases between them. In germline, CDR1 is SGDLS, CDR2 YYNGEE. The CDR3 contains 15 residues. The CDR3 sequence is CASSARSSGANVLTF. In DNA form, the CDR3 reads TGTGCCAGCAGCGCCCGGAGCTCTGGGGCCAACGTCCTGACTTTC.

The rearrangement joins TRBV10-3 to TRBJ2-3; D may be TRBD1 (6 bases). Germline values: CDR1 ENHRY, CDR2 SYGVKD. The CDR3 has 13 amino acids. The V and J ends lost 6 bases and 5 bases respectively, with 12 bases between them. The CDR3 reads CAISPNREDTQYF. The CDR3 DNA is TGTGCCATCAGCCCTAACAGGGAAGATACGCAGTATTTT.

As regards this clone: A read error is likely here: a far larger clone is one base away. Other DNA variants within this sample encode the same CDR3. The CDR3 region has the DNA TGTGCCTGGACCGGGACAGGGAGGAATGAGAAACTGTTTTTT. Translation gives CAWTGTGRNEKLFF. The V gene is TRBV30, the J gene TRBJ1-4; 9 positions agree with TRBD1. The CDR3 consists of 14 residues. Looked up from germline, CDR1 is GTSNPN and CDR2 is SVGIG (reference sequence).

The chain has TRBV9 and TRBJ1-1, with D maybe TRBD1 (6 bases). The V gene's germline CDR1 is SGDLS and CDR2 YYNGEE. The CDR3 is 15 amino acids. V lost 0 bases to trimming and J lost 2 bases, with 11 bases between them. CDR3 bases: TGTGCCAGCAGCGTAGTGGTGGACAGCAACACTGAAGCTTTCTTT. It is translated as CASSVVVDSNTEAFF.

The chain couples TRBV7-2 to TRBJ2-2, with 12 bases fitting TRBD1. Per the germline V gene, CDR1 is SGHTA and CDR2 is FQGNSA. V lost 1 base to trimming and J lost 9 bases; unmatched junction nucleotides: 3. CDR3 length: 15 amino acids. The CDR3 reads CASSLVGQGARELFF. CDR3 nucleotides: TGTGCCAGCAGCTTAGTGGGACAGGGGGCTCGGGAGCTGTTTTTT.

The genes are TRBV5-1 and TRBJ2-5; TRBD2 aligns across 7 bases. Germline loops: CDR1 SGHRS, CDR2 YFSETQ. The CDR3 consists of 15 residues. The V and J ends lost 6 bases and 5 bases, in that order; junction bases with no gene match: 13. CDR3 sequence (DNA): TGCGCCAGCACCCCCAACCGGGGGGTGGGGGAGACCCAGTACTTC. Translation gives CASTPNRGVGETQYF.

The chain carries TRBV27 and TRBJ1-1, with a weak D call TRBD1 (5 bases). The CDR3 totals 15 residues. Per germline, CDR1 MNHEY and CDR2 SMNVEV (reference sequence). Trimming left V 1 base short and J 6 bases short, with 15 bases between. The CDR3 sequence: CASSLFPGGAAEAFF. The CDR3 coding sequence is TGTGCCAGCAGTTTATTCCCGGGAGGGGCTGCTGAAGCTTTCTTT.

Here the CDR3 reads CASRAGDGNQPQHF. The DNA for the CDR3 is TGTGCCAGCAGGGCGGGGGATGGCAATCAGCCCCAGCATTTT. The V call is TRBV28, the J call TRBJ1-5; possible D gene TRBD1, 5 bases. V was pared by 6 bases and J by 2 bases, with 11 bases between. Per germline, CDR1 MDHEN and CDR2 SYDVKM. The CDR3 loop spans 14 amino acids.

The rearrangement joins TRBV7-9 to TRBJ2-2; 7 positions match TRBD2. CDR3 length equals 16 residues. With 5 bases clipped from V and 4 bases from J, the junction kept 10 bases outside the gene matches. Germline CDR1 and CDR2: SEHNR and FQNEAQ (reference sequence). The CDR3: CASSPLAGVSTGELFF. DNA of the CDR3: TGTGCCAGCAGCCCCCTGGCGGGAGTGAGCACCGGGGAGCTGTTTTTT.

A note on this clone: This likely stems from a read error, as it lies one base from a far larger clone. This chain uses TRBV6-1 with TRBJ1-5; 7 positions agree with TRBD1. The CDR3 length is 15 residues. Germline-derived CDR1 and CDR2 are MNHNS and SASEGT. CDR3 DNA sequence: TGTGCCAGCAGCCTAGGACAGGTCGGCAATCAGCCCCGGCATTTT. Protein sequence: CASSLGQVGNQPRHF.